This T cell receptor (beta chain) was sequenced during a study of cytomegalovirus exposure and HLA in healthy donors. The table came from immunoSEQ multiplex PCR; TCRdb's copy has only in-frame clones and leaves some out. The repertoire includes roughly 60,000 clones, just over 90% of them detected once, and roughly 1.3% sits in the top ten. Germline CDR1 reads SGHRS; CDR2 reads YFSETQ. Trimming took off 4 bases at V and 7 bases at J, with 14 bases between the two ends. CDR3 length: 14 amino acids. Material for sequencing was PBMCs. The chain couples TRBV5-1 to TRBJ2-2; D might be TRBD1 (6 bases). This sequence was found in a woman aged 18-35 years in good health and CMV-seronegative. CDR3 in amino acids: CASSQQGRDGELFF. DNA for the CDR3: TGCGCCAGCAGCCAACAGGGAAGGGACGGGGAGCTGTTTTTT.